Reported below is one T cell receptor (beta chain). No antigen is known for it. The record has no base qualities; no much larger clone is one base away. This entry comes from a study of T-cell memory formation after mild COVID-19 (dated by TCRdb to the early 2020s). In the study overall: TCR sequence clusters from the two donors were found to be largely donor specific. The cohort was made up of two young adult volunteers, one female and one male, who were previously healthy. T-cell clones expanding and contracting after mild COVID-19 in a couple of donors were tracked by longitudinal TCRalpha and TCRbeta repertoire sequencing. What the study reported, not specific to this receptor: Clones that contracted from day 15 to 85 showed balanced CD4/CD8 phenotypes, whereas a second wave of clones that expanded from day 15 to 37 leaned towards CD4+. Some responding clones were detected in pre-infection memory, suggesting pre-existing cross-reactive memory T cells joined the SARS-CoV-2 response. SARS-CoV-2 specificity was not confirmed for the second-wave clones peaking on day 37. Contracting CD4+ clones appeared mostly in the CM and EM memory subsets, whereas CD8+ clones were enriched in EMRA. Only a couple of mild cases were covered in the study, and larger cohorts including severe cases with pre-infection samples were considered necessary.

From the cysteine up to the phenylalanine, the CDR3 has a length of 15 residues. Only the CDR3 DNA stays, 45 bases, in frame from base 1. Looking up the germline V gene (reference sequence) yields CDR1 MNHEY and CDR2 SMNVEV. At the junction V is shortened by 3 bases and J by 4 bases, with 13 bases in between. For sequencing, an Illumina NovaSeq 6000 was employed. TCRalpha and TCRbeta cDNA libraries were constructed by 5'RACE with constant-segment primers, with sample barcodes and unique molecular identifiers being introduced. Trizol reagent was used to extract RNA from every sample. Amplification of the libraries took two PCR steps, and the second step added a second sample barcode plus Illumina TruSeq adapters. Sequencing of the libraries was done on an Illumina NovaSeq, producing 2 x 150 bp paired-end reads. The authors' analysis ran thus. Demultiplexing of reads and collapsing into UMI-guided consensus sequences were performed with migec v1.2.7. Using mixcr v2.1.11, the UMI consensuses were aligned to TRA and TRB V and J templates and assembled into clonotypes. Expanded or contracted clonotypes were those called significant by both edgeR and NoisET, with noise models trained on biological replicates. For edgeR calls, the thresholds were a false discovery rate-adjusted p below 0.01 and a log2 fold-change of 1. As an exploratory analysis of dynamics, max-normalized trajectories of the 1000 most abundant clonotypes were examined with PCA combined with hierarchical clustering. The CD4 or CD8 phenotype of responding clones was assigned using the separately sequenced CD4+ and CD8+ repertoires. The public sequencing data were trimmed at Q25 with fastp and processed into clonotypes with MiXCR by TCRdb, which kept only in-frame beta chains. Rows merge per CDR3 protein into single entries with the most common DNA and genes. TCRdb, not the original authors, processed these V and J calls. Within this sample are roughly 600,000 distinct CDR3 sequences, with over 15% of them counted one time only. The ten largest clones add up to approximately 12% of the sample.

PBMCs were isolated by Ficoll-Paque density gradient centrifugation. The sample was PBMCs or a T cell subset sorted from them (not recorded which). This clonotype was sampled from an adult woman who had mild COVID-19 (a few samples of this study predate the infection). The sample titles of this study are shuffled in the database, so cell type and time point are left out; the donor was told from shared clones. This chain is built from TRBV27 and TRBJ1-5; a tentative D match to TRBD1 spans 5 bases. The DNA sequence reads TGTGCCAGCAGTTTTTGGGGCAGAGAAAATCAGCCCCAGCATTTT. Its coded protein is CASSFWGRENQPQHF.